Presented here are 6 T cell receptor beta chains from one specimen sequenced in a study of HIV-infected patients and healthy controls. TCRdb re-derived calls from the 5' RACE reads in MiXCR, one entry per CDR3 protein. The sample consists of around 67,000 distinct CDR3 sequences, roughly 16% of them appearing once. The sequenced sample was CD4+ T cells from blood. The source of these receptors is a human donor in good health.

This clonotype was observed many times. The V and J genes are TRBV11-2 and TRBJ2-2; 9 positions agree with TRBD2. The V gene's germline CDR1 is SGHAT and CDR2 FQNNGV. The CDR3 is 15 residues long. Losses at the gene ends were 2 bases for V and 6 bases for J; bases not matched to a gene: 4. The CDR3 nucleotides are TGTGCCAGCAGCTTAACCAGACTAGCGGCCGGGGAGCTGTTTTTT. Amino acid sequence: CASSLTRLAAGELFF.

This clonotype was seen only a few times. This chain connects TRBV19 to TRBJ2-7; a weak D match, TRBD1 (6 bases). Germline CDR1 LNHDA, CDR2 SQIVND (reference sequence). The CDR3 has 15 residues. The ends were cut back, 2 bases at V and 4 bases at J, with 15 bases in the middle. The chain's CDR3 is CASSIKAGVEYEQYF. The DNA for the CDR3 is TGTGCCAGTAGTATAAAGGCAGGGGTTGAATACGAGCAGTACTTC.

The DNA for the CDR3 is TGTGCCAGCAGCGGTTCAGGGGGCTACGGCAATCAGCCCCAGCATTTT. It codes for CASSGSGGYGNQPQHF. This chain joins TRBV6-1 and TRBJ1-5; 8 bases line up with TRBD1. From germline, CDR1 is MNHNS and CDR2 SASEGT. This CDR3 spans 16 amino acids. Trimming at V came to 6 bases and at J to 2 bases, leaving 9 bases not matched to a gene.

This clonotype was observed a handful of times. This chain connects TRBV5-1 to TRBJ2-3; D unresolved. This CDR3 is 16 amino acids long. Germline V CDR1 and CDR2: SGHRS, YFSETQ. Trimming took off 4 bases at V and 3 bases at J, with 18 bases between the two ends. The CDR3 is CASSGNSGLRTDTQYF. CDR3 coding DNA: TGCGCCAGCAGCGGTAACTCCGGCCTTCGAACAGATACGCAGTATTTT.

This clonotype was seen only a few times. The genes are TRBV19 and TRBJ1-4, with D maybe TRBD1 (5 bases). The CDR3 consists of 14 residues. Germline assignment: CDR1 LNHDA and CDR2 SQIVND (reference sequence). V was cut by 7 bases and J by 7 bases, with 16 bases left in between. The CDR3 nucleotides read TGTGCCAGTACCACGGTCGGGGCCGTTGAAAAACTGTTTTTT. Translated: CASTTVGAVEKLFF. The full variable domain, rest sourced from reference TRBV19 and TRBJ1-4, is DGGITQSPKYLFRKEGQNVTLSCEQNLNHDAMYWYRQDPGQGLRLIYYSQIVNDFQKGDIAEGYSVSREKKESFPLTVTSAQKNPTAFYLCASTTVGAVEKLFFGSGTQLSVL.

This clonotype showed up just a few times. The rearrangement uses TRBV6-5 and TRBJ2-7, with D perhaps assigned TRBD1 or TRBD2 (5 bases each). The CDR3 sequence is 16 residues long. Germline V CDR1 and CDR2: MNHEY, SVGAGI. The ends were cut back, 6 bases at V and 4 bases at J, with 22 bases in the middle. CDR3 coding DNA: TGTGCCAGCAGCTATGGAAGGACTCCCAAGGGGTACGAGCAGTACTTC. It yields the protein CASSYGRTPKGYEQYF.